Below, 23 T cell receptor beta chains from the same sample are listed, as sequenced in a study of blood T cell repertoires in COVID-19. Profiled with immunoSEQ multiplex PCR; TCRdb holds only in-frame clones, not every one. The sample lists roughly 30,000 clones, about 72% seen once, with about 7.9% in the top ten. The sample taken for sequencing was peripheral blood. These receptors were collected from a woman aged 55-69 years with acute or convalescent COVID-19.

The chain employs TRBV5-6 and TRBJ2-4; the D is unclear. Germline lookup yields CDR1 SGHDT and CDR2 YYEEEE. The CDR3 runs 13 residues. V lost 3 bases, J lost 2 bases, and 6 bases lay in between. The CDR3 protein is CASSSYPKNIQYF. The CDR3 DNA follows: TGTGCCAGCAGCTCCTATCCCAAAAACATTCAGTACTTC.

In DNA form, the CDR3 reads TGTGCCAGCAGTATGACAGGTGGTGAAGCTTTCTTT. As protein: CASSMTGGEAFF. This sequence joins TRBV28 and TRBJ1-1, with D possibly TRBD1 on 6 matching bases. Germline values: CDR1 MDHEN, CDR2 SYDVKM. The CDR3 has 12 residues. V was clipped by 5 bases and J by 7 bases, with 11 bases between them. Based on the CDR3 plus reference TRBV28 and TRBJ1-1, the full variable domain is DVKVTQSSRYLVKRTGEKVFLECVQDMDHENMFWYRQDPGLGLRLIYFSYDVKMKEKGDIPEGYSVSREKKERFSLILESASTNQTSMYLCASSMTGGEAFFGQGTRLTVV.

CDR3 DNA: TGTGCCAGCAGTCCCCTCAGTTTAGGGGAAGTTGTCTACACCTTC. This translates into CASSPLSLGEVVYTF. The chain joins TRBV27 to TRBJ1-2; the D gene is possibly TRBD1 (5 bases). Trimming left V 5 bases short and J 10 bases short, with 23 bases between. This CDR3 has 15 amino acids. Germline assignment: CDR1 MNHEY and CDR2 SMNVEV (reference sequence).

The chain is built from TRBV13 and TRBJ1-1; TRBD1 might be the D (6 bases). Germline assignment: CDR1 PRHDT and CDR2 FYEKMQ (reference sequence). Between the trimmed V and J ends, which lost 5 bases and 1 base, there was a span of 14 bases. The CDR3 covers 15 residues. The CDR3 nucleotides read TGTGCCAGCAGCCCCAGGGACACCGGGAACACTGAAGCTTTCTTT. It yields the protein CASSPRDTGNTEAFF.

This chain connects TRBV12-3 or TRBV12-4 to TRBJ1-2, with 8 bases lining up with TRBD1. The CDR3 extends over 13 amino acids. Germline trimming cut 6 bases from V and 5 bases from J; bases unmatched to any gene: 5. CDR3 nucleotides: TGTGCCAGCAGCTGGACAGGGAGGTATGGCTACACCTTC. It specifies CASSWTGRYGYTF.

The chain couples TRBV13 to TRBJ2-7; D gene uncertain. Germline lookup yields CDR1 PRHDT and CDR2 FYEKMQ (reference sequence). The CDR3 consists of 11 residues. V was pared by 3 bases and J by 4 bases, with 4 bases between. The CDR3 nucleotides are TGTGCCAGCAGCTTCAGATACGAGCAGTACTTC. Translating gives CASSFRYEQYF. The variable domain in full, completed from reference TRBV13 and TRBJ2-7, reads AAGVIQSPRHLIKEKRETATLKCYPIPRHDTVYWYQQGPGQDPQFLISFYEKMQSDKGSIPDRFSAQQFSDYHSELNMSSLELGDSALYFCASSFRYEQYFGPGTRLTVT.

The chain uses TRBV5-1 and TRBJ1-3; no definite D call. Germline values: CDR1 SGHRS, CDR2 YFSETQ. The CDR3 is 12 residues long. Trimming removed 0 bases at V and 8 bases at J, with 6 bases between. The CDR3 sequence: CASSLGEDTIYF. Here the CDR3 DNA reads TGCGCCAGCAGCTTGGGAGAAGACACCATATATTTT.

This clone came up once. This chain connects TRBV3-1 (or the pseudogene TRBV3-2) to TRBJ1-2, with no clear D. There are 15 residues in the CDR3. With 1 base removed from V and 9 bases from J, the gap between germline ends came to 18 bases. Germline V gene lookup returns CDR1 LGHDT and CDR2 YNNKEL (reference sequence). The CDR3 loop is CASSQVQLGVISYTF. The CDR3 region has the DNA TGTGCCAGCAGCCAAGTCCAGCTCGGAGTTATTAGCTACACCTTC.

This clone turned up a few times. The chain combines TRBV12-3 or TRBV12-4 with TRBJ2-3; D is unresolved. The ends were cut back, 5 bases at V and 1 base at J, with 7 bases in the middle. The CDR3 covers 13 residues. This CDR3 is CASSVRGTDTQYF. For the CDR3, the DNA is TGTGCCAGCAGTGTCCGTGGCACAGATACGCAGTATTTT.

This chain links TRBV27 with TRBJ1-5, with unresolved D. The CDR3 runs to 15 residues. V was pared by 2 bases and J by 2 bases, with 10 bases between. Germline V gives CDR1 MNHEY, CDR2 SMNVEV (reference sequence). Here the CDR3 reads CASSLQASGNQPQHF. CDR3 nucleotides: TGTGCCAGCAGTTTACAAGCGTCTGGCAATCAGCCCCAGCATTTT.

The chain is built from TRBV2 and TRBJ1-2; 9 nucleotides align to TRBD1. V trimming: 8 bases; J trimming: 7 bases; junction bases outside the gene matches: 11. Germline CDR1 and CDR2: SNHLY and FYNNEI. CDR3 length equals 14 residues. The CDR3 nucleotides are TGTGCCAGCGGACAGGGGATCCTCGTAGGTGGCTACACCTTC. This translates into CASGQGILVGGYTF.

This chain connects TRBV7-3 to TRBJ2-6, with D possibly matching TRBD1 (5 bases). CDR3 length equals 18 residues. Deletions cut 1 base from V and 0 bases from J, with 13 bases between. Germline values: CDR1 SGHTA, CDR2 FQGTGA. CDR3 in amino acids: CASSLNPQGTSGANVLTF. CDR3 coding DNA: TGTGCCAGCAGCTTAAACCCCCAGGGTACCTCTGGGGCCAACGTCCTGACTTTC.

The chain couples TRBV6-6 to TRBJ1-6; D may be TRBD1 (6 bases). Trimming took 7 bases from V and 9 from J, leaving 19 bases between them. The length of the CDR3 is 15 residues. Germline CDR1 reads MNHNY; CDR2 reads SVGAGI (reference sequence). This chain's CDR3 is CASMYAQGPLSPLHF. The CDR3, as DNA: TGTGCCAGCATGTACGCACAGGGCCCCCTTTCACCCCTCCACTTT.

The J gene is TRBJ2-3, the V gene TRBV7-3, with 8 bases that match TRBD1. This CDR3 is 13 amino acids long. J lost 5 bases, V lost 4 bases, and 2 bases had no gene match. CDR1 and CDR2 (germline): SGHTA, FQGTGA. CDR3 sequence (DNA): TGTGCCAGCAGCTCAACAGGGGGAGATACGCAGTATTTT. It specifies CASSSTGGDTQYF.

The chain employs TRBV9 and TRBJ1-3; D gene uncertain. This CDR3 spans 14 amino acids. The V end lost 0 bases, the J end lost 2 bases, and 6 bases lay between the germline ends. Germline V gives CDR1 SGDLS, CDR2 YYNGEE. Written as DNA, the CDR3 is TGTGCCAGCAGCGTAGGAGGGCCTGGAAACACCATATATTTT. It is translated as CASSVGGPGNTIYF.

This clone has more than one count but fewer than ten. The rearrangement joins TRBV30 to TRBJ1-3, with D tentatively TRBD1 (5 bases). The V and J ends lost 5 bases and 1 base respectively, with 18 bases between them. Germline V gene data show CDR1 as GTSNPN and CDR2 as SVGIG (reference sequence). There are 16 residues in the CDR3. The CDR3 sequence is CAWDYGHGGSGNTIYF. CDR3 bases: TGTGCCTGGGACTACGGGCATGGGGGGTCTGGAAACACCATATATTTT. The whole variable domain, filled in from reference TRBV30 and TRBJ1-3, reads SQTIHQWPATLVQPVGSPLSLECTVEGTSNPNLYWYRQAAGRGLQLLFYSVGIGQISSEVPQNLSASRPQDRQFILSSKKLLLSDSGFYLCAWDYGHGGSGNTIYFGEGSWLTVV.

CDR3 loop: CATSQPPTGSNEKLFF. DNA for the CDR3: TGTGCCACCTCTCAACCCCCGACAGGATCTAATGAAAAACTGTTTTTT. This chain links TRBV24-1 with TRBJ1-4; D is possibly TRBD1 (6 bases). This CDR3 has 16 residues. Trimming stripped 9 bases from V and 3 bases from J, with 19 bases between. Germline V gives CDR1 KGHDR, CDR2 SFDVKD.

This chain joins TRBV15 and TRBJ1-4, with D perhaps TRBD1 (5 bases). V lost 3 bases and J lost 7, with 15 bases in between. CDR1 and CDR2 from the germline V gene are LNHNV and YYDKDF (reference sequence). This CDR3 is built from 15 residues. The DNA of the CDR3 is TGTGCCACCAGCAGCTTTACAGGTATCGCTGAAAAACTGTTTTTT. Translating gives CATSSFTGIAEKLFF.

The chain is built from TRBV6-1 and TRBJ1-5, with 7 bases aligning to TRBD1. CDR3 length equals 19 residues. Germline loops: CDR1 MNHNS, CDR2 SASEGT. Losses at the gene ends were 0 bases for V and 6 bases for J; bases not matched to a gene: 17. CDR3 nucleotide sequence: TGTGCCAGCAGTGAAGCACGACCGAGGAGGGACAGAAACTTTCAGCCCCAGCATTTT. Encoded protein: CASSEARPRRDRNFQPQHF.

The V call is TRBV2, the J call TRBJ2-1, with 12 bases matching TRBD2. Germline CDR1 and CDR2: SNHLY and FYNNEI. The CDR3 is 14 residues long. Trimming at V came to 4 bases and at J to 10 bases, leaving 5 bases not matched to a gene. CDR3: CASSVGLAGWEQFF. In nucleotides, the CDR3 is TGTGCCAGCAGTGTAGGACTAGCGGGGTGGGAGCAGTTCTTC. Using reference TRBV2 and TRBJ2-1 for the parts outside the CDR3, the full variable domain is EPEVTQTPSHQVTQMGQEVILRCVPISNHLYFYWYRQILGQKVEFLVSFYNNEISEKSEIFDDQFSVERPDGSNFTLKIRSTKLEDSAMYFCASSVGLAGWEQFFGPGTRLTVL.

The chain links TRBV30 to TRBJ1-5; the D is unclear. Germline loops: CDR1 GTSNPN, CDR2 SVGIG (reference sequence). Trimming stripped 5 bases from V and 6 bases from J, with 17 bases between. The CDR3 is made up of 14 amino acids. The CDR3 reads CAWGTGSRGQPQHF. The CDR3 DNA is TGTGCCTGGGGAACCGGGTCCCGCGGTCAGCCCCAGCATTTT.

The chain couples TRBV29-1 to TRBJ1-5; no definite D call. The V and J ends lost 6 bases and 6 bases respectively, with 12 bases between them. The germline gives CDR1 SQVTM, CDR2 ANQGSEA. CDR3 length: 12 residues. For the CDR3, the DNA is TGCAGCGTCGCCTTTAACAGTCAGCCCCAGCATTTT. As protein: CSVAFNSQPQHF.

The V call is TRBV5-1, the J call TRBJ1-2; TRBD1 matches 7 bases. The junction had 7 bases not matched to a gene; V was cut back by 4 bases and J by 7 bases. Germline loops: CDR1 SGHRS, CDR2 YFSETQ. CDR3 size: 13 residues. The CDR3 spells CASSSTGDRGYTF. In DNA form, the CDR3 reads TGCGCCAGCAGCAGTACAGGGGATCGTGGCTACACCTTC. Full variable domain (remainder filled in from reference TRBV5-1 and TRBJ1-2): KAGVTQTPRYLIKTRGQQVTLSCSPISGHRSVSWYQQTPGQGLQFLFEYFSETQRNKGNFPGRFSGRQFSNSRSEMNVSTLELGDSALYLCASSSTGDRGYTFGSGTRLTVV.